This entry is about one T cell receptor (beta chain). This entry belongs to a study of blood T cell repertoires in COVID-19. Generated by immunoSEQ multiplex PCR, the TCRdb table keeps only in-frame clones and is missing some. The profile covers some 42,000 clones, with 88% appearing a single time and 2% to 2.5% taken by the ten largest. V was pared by 4 bases and J by 4 bases, with 14 bases between. This CDR3 has 14 amino acids. CDR1 is SGHRS, CDR2 YFSETQ, per germline. The receptor was isolated from a human donor in a cohort sampled during active COVID-19. The gene calls are TRBV5-1 and TRBJ1-2, with D perhaps matching TRBD1 (6 bases). Specimen: peripheral blood. CDR3 region: CASSPETGFYGYTF. The CDR3 DNA follows: TGCGCCAGCAGCCCGGAGACAGGCTTCTATGGCTACACCTTC.